Shown below are 21 T cell receptor beta chains from a single sample sequenced in a study of metastatic and nonmetastatic thyroid tumors. Via MiXCR, TCRdb re-called the PCR reads. The top ten hold about a third of the sample, which has 5,400 or so clones, roughly 34% seen once. All patients reached thyroid surgery having received no treatment beforehand. The sample consisted of adjacent normal tissue. The receptor set was obtained from a female donor with papillary thyroid cancer or a benign thyroid nodule (not recorded which). Some clones in this sample may be carry-over from other donors' samples.

This clone appeared a single time. The sample carries other DNA sequences with the same CDR3. This chain joins TRBV6-1 and TRBJ2-5; a possible D gene is TRBD1 (5 bases). The CDR3 is made up of 13 amino acids. Deletions cut 1 base from V and 4 bases from J, with 7 bases between. Germline V gene data show CDR1 as MNHNS and CDR2 as SASEGT. The chain's CDR3 is CASSEDQGETQYF. The CDR3 region has the DNA TGTGCCAGCAGTGAAGACCAGGGAGAGACCCAGTACTTC.

This chain connects TRBV12-3 or TRBV12-4 to TRBJ1-2; D gene uncertain. The V end was cut by 5 bases, the J end by 10 bases, with 14 bases between. The CDR3 has 12 residues. Here the CDR3 DNA reads TGTGCCAGCAGTACCCGGGAGGGTGCCTACACCTTC. It yields the protein CASSTREGAYTF.

The chain has TRBV6-5 and TRBJ1-2; 8 bases line up with TRBD1. The CDR3 runs 16 residues. From germline, CDR1 is MNHEY and CDR2 SVGAGI. V lost 0 bases to trimming and J lost 0 bases; unmatched junction nucleotides: 3. In DNA, the CDR3 is TGTGCCAGCAGTTACTCACCGACAGGGGCTAACTATGGCTACACCTTC. Protein: CASSYSPTGANYGYTF.

The V call is TRBV7-6, the J call TRBJ1-3; no firm D call. The CDR3 extends over 15 amino acids. The ends were cut back, 1 base at V and 2 bases at J, with 9 bases in the middle. CDR1 and CDR2 (germline): SGHVS, FNYEAQ. CDR3 bases: TGTGCCAGCAGCTTAGTCACGCCGCCTGGAAACACCATATATTTT. This sequence encodes CASSLVTPPGNTIYF. The full variable domain, completed using reference TRBV7-6 and TRBJ1-3, is GAGVSQSPRYKVTKRGQDVALRCDPISGHVSLYWYRQALGQGPEFLTYFNYEAQQDKSGLPNDRFSAERPEGSISTLTIQRTEQRDSAMYRCASSLVTPPGNTIYFGEGSWLTVV.

This rearrangement joins TRBV11-2 to TRBJ2-7; TRBD2 matches at 11 bases. The CDR3 sequence is 18 residues long. Germline V gene sequence: CDR1 SGHAT, CDR2 FQNNGV. J gave up 4 bases and V 1 base, and 12 bases lay outside the gene matches. CDR3 bases: TGTGCCAGCAGCTTAGTAGGGCTAGCGGGAGGATCCGCGTACGAGCAGTACTTC. Protein sequence: CASSLVGLAGGSAYEQYF.

This chain connects TRBV12-3 or TRBV12-4 to TRBJ2-3; 7 positions agree with TRBD2. Trimming removed 2 bases from V and 2 bases from J; junction bases left unmatched: 4. The CDR3 sequence is 15 residues long. The CDR3 protein is CASSLWGRDTDTQYF. DNA of the CDR3: TGTGCCAGCAGTTTATGGGGGAGGGACACAGATACGCAGTATTTT.

The V gene is TRBV12-5, the J gene TRBJ1-1; TRBD1 agrees at 10 bases. J gave up 5 bases and V 6 bases, and 21 bases lay outside the gene matches. Germline loops: CDR1 LGHNT, CDR2 FRNRAP. The CDR3 consists of 19 residues. DNA for the CDR3: TGTGCTAGTGGCCGCGAGAAGACAGGGGGCGCGGTCGGTGGGACTGAAGCTTTCTTT. It codes for CASGREKTGGAVGGTEAFF.

This clone has just a few counts. Distinct nucleotide sequences in the sample also encode this CDR3. The rearrangement links TRBV6-1 to TRBJ2-3; D possibly corresponds to TRBD1 (6 bases). The V and J ends lost 6 bases and 6 bases respectively, with 22 bases between them. CDR1 is MNHNS and CDR2 is SASEGT in the germline V gene. The CDR3 runs to 16 residues. The CDR3 DNA reads TGTGCCAGCAGGAACTACAGGGTCTCCGCGAGCGATACGCAGTATTTT. Amino acid sequence: CASRNYRVSASDTQYF.

The chain combines TRBV11-2 with TRBJ1-6; D might be TRBD1 (6 bases). The CDR3 is 15 amino acids. CDR1 is SGHAT and CDR2 is FQNNGV in the germline V gene. The V end lost 1 base, the J end lost 6 bases, and 10 bases lay between the germline ends. The CDR3 nucleotides are TGTGCCAGCAGCTTAGTCGGACAGAGTAATTCACCCCTCCACTTT. The encoded protein is CASSLVGQSNSPLHF.

There are a few counts of this clone. The chain uses TRBV2 and TRBJ1-2; maybe TRBD1 (6 bases). The CDR3 loop spans 15 amino acids. Germline CDR1 reads SNHLY; CDR2 reads FYNNEI. Deletions cut 2 bases from V and 9 bases from J, with 19 bases between. The CDR3 DNA reads TGTGCCAGCAGTGAATGGGCCAGGGGAAAATTAAGCTACACCTTC. Translation gives CASSEWARGKLSYTF.

The V gene is TRBV4-2, the J gene TRBJ1-5; 9 bases are shared with TRBD1. CDR3 size: 16 residues. Germline V gene lookup returns CDR1 LGHNA and CDR2 YNFKEQ. V was pared by 0 bases and J by 6 bases, with 6 bases of the junction left unmatched. In DNA form, the CDR3 reads TGTGCCAGCAGCCAAGATTTTCGACAGGGGGGTCAGCCCCAGCATTTT. This translates into CASSQDFRQGGQPQHF.

Concerning this clone: No conserved phenylalanine or tryptophan ends this CDR3, so it is likely a read error. This chain joins TRBV6-7 and TRBJ2-7; 11 nucleotides agree with TRBD1. TRBV6-7 is an ORF, and what it does is uncertain. The CDR3 is made up of 17 amino acids. V lost 0 bases and J lost 10; bases outside the gene matches: 14. CDR3 amino acids: CASSYSGPGQGVFSQYL. As DNA, the CDR3 is TGTGCCAGCAGTTACTCGGGACCGGGACAGGGGGTATTCTCTCAGTACCTC.

The chain joins TRBV30 to TRBJ1-5; a weak D match, TRBD1 (5 bases). V was clipped by 4 bases and J by 1 base, with 14 bases between them. The CDR3 extends over 15 amino acids. Per germline, CDR1 GTSNPN and CDR2 SVGIG (reference sequence). CDR3 in DNA: TGTGCCTGGAATCCGACGGGACTGAGCAATCAGCCCCAGCATTTT. Residues: CAWNPTGLSNQPQHF.

The chain recombines TRBV7-3 with TRBJ2-7; TRBD1 agrees at 9 bases. The CDR3 contains 14 residues. J lost 5 bases, V lost 3 bases, and 5 bases had no gene match. CDR1 is SGHTA, CDR2 FQGTGA, per germline. The CDR3 DNA sequence: TGTGCCAGCAGCTTGGGGGGACAGGGCCACGAGCAGTACTTC. Protein: CASSLGGQGHEQYF.

The chain links TRBV5-1 to TRBJ1-1, with no clear D. This CDR3 region has 15 residues. The germline V gene encodes CDR1 SGHRS and CDR2 YFSETQ. V lost 0 bases and J lost 7, with 16 bases in between. The DNA for the CDR3 is TGCGCCAGCAGCTTGGGGGTGGGCCTATGGGATGAAGCTTTCTTT. This gives the protein CASSLGVGLWDEAFF.

The CDR3 coding sequence is TGCGCCAGCAGCTTGGGGGCCCCGTTTTTGTCGGCCACCGGGGAGCTGTTTTTT. This gives the protein CASSLGAPFLSATGELFF. The rearrangement uses TRBV5-1 and TRBJ2-2; no clear D. The V gene's germline CDR1 is SGHRS and CDR2 YFSETQ. The CDR3 is 18 amino acids. The V and J ends lost 0 bases and 4 bases respectively, with 19 bases between them.

The chain has TRBV27 and TRBJ2-2; 9 nucleotides align to TRBD2. The germline V gene has CDR1 MNHEY and CDR2 SMNVEV (reference sequence). The CDR3 covers 15 residues. V lost 7 bases, J lost 4 bases, and 7 bases stayed unmatched. CDR3 in DNA: TGTGCCAGCACCAAGGGACTAGCCGGCACCGGGGAGCTGTTTTTT. Translating gives CASTKGLAGTGELFF.

This clone was seen a few times. This chain joins TRBV6-2 or TRBV6-3 and TRBJ2-7, with 7 nucleotides matching TRBD1. CDR3 length equals 15 residues. Germline-derived CDR1 and CDR2 are MNHEY and SVGEGT. With V trimmed by 6 bases and J by 0 bases, 8 bases remained unmatched. The CDR3 loop reads CASRFTTGSSYEQYF. The CDR3 DNA follows: TGTGCCAGCAGATTCACGACAGGGAGCTCCTACGAGCAGTACTTC.

This clone was detected a few times. The CDR3 region is CASRRDRAANEQYF. Written as DNA, the CDR3 is TGTGCCAGCCGGAGGGACAGGGCTGCCAACGAGCAGTACTTC. The rearrangement joins TRBV28 to TRBJ2-7; 9 nucleotides match TRBD1. Germline CDR1 MDHEN, CDR2 SYDVKM. The V and J ends lost 8 bases and 5 bases, in that order; junction bases with no gene match: 10. The CDR3 loop spans 14 amino acids.

The CDR3 DNA reads TGCAGTGCCCGAGGGGGGACAAGGACATCCGAGGGCTACGAGCAGTACTTC. It translates to CSARGGTRTSEGYEQYF. The V call is TRBV20-1, the J call TRBJ2-7; possibly TRBD1 or TRBD2 for D (6 bases each). V gave up 6 bases and J gave up 3 bases, with 27 bases separating them. The CDR3 consists of 17 residues. Germline CDR1 is DFQATT and CDR2 is SNEGSKA (reference sequence).

A few counts support this clone. The chain couples TRBV6-1 to TRBJ2-1; no clear D gene. CDR3 length: 15 amino acids. CDR1 MNHNS and CDR2 SASEGT come from the germline V gene. The V end lost 7 bases, the J end lost 2 bases, and 15 bases lay between the germline ends. In DNA, the CDR3 is TGTGCCAGCACCAAGGGCGTCGGCGCCTACAATGAGCAGTTCTTC. Protein product: CASTKGVGAYNEQFF.